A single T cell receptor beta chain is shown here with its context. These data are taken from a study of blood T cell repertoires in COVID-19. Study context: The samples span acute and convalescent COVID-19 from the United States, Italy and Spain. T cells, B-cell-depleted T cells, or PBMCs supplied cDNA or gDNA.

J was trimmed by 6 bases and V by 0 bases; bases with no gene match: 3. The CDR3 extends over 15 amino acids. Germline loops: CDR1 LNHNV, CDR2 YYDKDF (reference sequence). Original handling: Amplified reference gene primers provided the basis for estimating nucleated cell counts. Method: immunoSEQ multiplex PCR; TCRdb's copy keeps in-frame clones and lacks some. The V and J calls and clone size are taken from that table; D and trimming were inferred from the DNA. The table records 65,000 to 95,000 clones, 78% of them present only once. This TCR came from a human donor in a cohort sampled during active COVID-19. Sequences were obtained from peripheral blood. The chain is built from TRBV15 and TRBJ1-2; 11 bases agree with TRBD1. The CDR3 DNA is TGTGCCACCAGCAGAGACCGGACAGGGGGCAATGGCTACACCTTC. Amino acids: CATSRDRTGGNGYTF.